These 9 T cell receptor beta chains came from one sample sequenced in a study of cytomegalovirus exposure and HLA in healthy donors. The PCR was carried out with 60 Vbeta primers and 13 Jbeta primers. Generated by immunoSEQ multiplex PCR, the TCRdb table keeps only in-frame clones and is missing some. The repertoire holds around 190,000 clones, with roughly four fifths as singletons. The sample was PBMCs. Receptors were obtained from a man between 18 and 35 years old in good health and CMV-seronegative.

The rearrangement uses TRBV19 and TRBJ1-2; 7 nucleotides match TRBD1. V was clipped by 3 bases and J by 7 bases; unmatched bases: 14. Germline V gene sequence: CDR1 LNHDA, CDR2 SQIVND (reference sequence). This CDR3 contains 16 residues. This CDR3 is CASSIPGGRGFGGYTF. Here the CDR3 DNA reads TGTGCCAGTAGTATTCCAGGGGGAAGGGGCTTCGGTGGCTACACCTTC. The variable domain in full, with the rest retrieved from reference TRBV19 and TRBJ1-2, is DGGITQSPKYLFRKEGQNVTLSCEQNLNHDAMYWYRQDPGQGLRLIYYSQIVNDFQKGDIAEGYSVSREKKESFPLTVTSAQKNPTAFYLCASSIPGGRGFGGYTFGSGTRLTVV.

This sequence joins TRBV7-2 and TRBJ2-7; 8 bases fit TRBD1. Germline assignment: CDR1 SGHTA and CDR2 FQGNSA. The CDR3 covers 14 residues. Trimming removed 5 bases from V and 3 bases from J; junction bases left unmatched: 6. CDR3 protein: CASSIGQGIYEQYF. CDR3 DNA: TGTGCCAGCAGCATCGGACAGGGAATCTACGAGCAGTACTTC.

This clone has just one count. The chain links TRBV5-1 to TRBJ2-4, with 11 bases lining up with TRBD2. Germline CDR1 and CDR2: SGHRS and YFSETQ. J lost 9 bases, V lost 0 bases, and 11 bases had no gene match. This CDR3 region has 17 residues. CDR3 in DNA: TGCGCCAGCAGCTTGGGTCTAGCGGGGGGACGGGTCAGCATTCAGTACTTC. This gives the protein CASSLGLAGGRVSIQYF.

The rearrangement joins TRBV7-9 to TRBJ2-7, with D unclear. The V end was cut by 2 bases, the J end by 1 base, with 9 bases between. The V gene's germline CDR1 is SEHNR and CDR2 FQNEAQ (reference sequence). The CDR3 is 14 residues long. The CDR3, as DNA: TGTGCCAGCAGCTTATCAGTGAATTCCTACGAGCAGTACTTC. Translated, it gives CASSLSVNSYEQYF.

The V gene is TRBV10-3, the J gene TRBJ1-2, with D possibly TRBD1 on 6 matching bases. Looked up from germline, CDR1 is ENHRY and CDR2 is SYGVKD. V gave up 9 bases and J gave up 8 bases, with 22 bases separating them. This CDR3 has 14 amino acids. CDR3 bases: TGTGCCATTCAAGGAGCAGTGAGGGGGGGAGGCTACACCTTC. The encoded protein is CAIQGAVRGGGYTF.

The chain employs TRBV11-3 and TRBJ2-3, with D unresolved. V was trimmed by 2 bases and J by 3 bases, leaving 3 bases between them. Germline V CDR1 and CDR2: SGHNT, YENEEA. CDR3 size: 12 residues. CDR3 residues: CASSLPTDTQYF. The CDR3 DNA follows: TGTGCCAGCAGCTTACCGACAGATACGCAGTATTTT.

The rearrangement links TRBV29-1 to TRBJ1-2; 7 bases line up with TRBD1. J gave up 8 bases and V 7 bases, and 10 bases lay outside the gene matches. CDR3 length equals 12 residues. Per the germline V gene, CDR1 is SQVTM and CDR2 is ANQGSEA. The CDR3 region is CSAADRAGGYTF. The CDR3 coding sequence is TGCAGCGCCGCCGACAGGGCGGGAGGCTACACCTTC.

The chain is built from TRBV5-1 and TRBJ2-4; a weak D match, TRBD2 (5 bases). V dropped 0 bases and J dropped 1 base, with 8 bases sitting between them. CDR3 length equals 15 residues. Germline lookup yields CDR1 SGHRS and CDR2 YFSETQ. CDR3: CASSLATGAKNIQYF. CDR3 sequence (DNA): TGCGCCAGCAGCTTGGCCACGGGGGCCAAAAACATTCAGTACTTC.

V and J are TRBV5-1 and TRBJ2-5, with 11 positions matching TRBD2. Germline-derived CDR1 and CDR2 are SGHRS and YFSETQ. The CDR3 runs to 15 residues. V was clipped by 7 bases and J by 0 bases; unmatched bases: 5. The CDR3 sequence: CASRSGRANQETQYF. CDR3 DNA sequence: TGCGCCAGCCGTAGCGGGAGGGCGAACCAAGAGACCCAGTACTTC.